The clone carrying this T cell receptor beta chain has only a few counts. What it binds is unknown. Each CDR3 protein gets one entry after TCRdb re-called the 5' RACE reads with MiXCR. The sample includes about 290,000 distinct CDR3 sequences, over 15% of them seen just once. This specimen belongs to a study of T-cell memory formation after mild COVID-19. Study-wide results and limits: CD8+ contracting clones occupied EMRA, while CD4+ ones occupied mainly CM and EM. Nothing confirmed that second-wave clones peaking on day 37 were specific for SARS-CoV-2.

Germline V gene sequence: CDR1 DFQATT, CDR2 SNEGSKA (reference sequence). J lost 8 bases, V lost 6 bases, and 3 bases had no gene match. This CDR3 is built from 11 residues. The sequenced sample was PBMCs or a T cell subset sorted from them (not recorded which). This TCR was sampled from a man aged 18 to 29 who had mild COVID-19 (a few samples of this study predate the infection). Cell type and time point are not known. The rearrangement links TRBV20-1 to TRBJ2-2, with 7 bases matching TRBD2. The CDR3 loop is CSAPRGGELFF. The CDR3 DNA reads TGCAGTGCCCCGCGGGGGGGGGAGCTGTTTTTT.